This T cell receptor (beta chain) emerged from a study of early T cells in non-severe SARS-CoV-2 infection. Study-wide background: Sequencing targeted bulk RNA from unsorted whole blood, leaving chains unpaired.

General study points: A preference for anti-spike CD8 responses marked VDJdb matching, which missed private and CD4 specificities.

Individual cDNA molecules were tagged with unique molecular identifiers, the study reported. TCRdb reprocessed the 5' RACE reads with MiXCR, giving one entry per CDR3 protein. The sample contains around 50,000 distinct CDR3 sequences, roughly 9.8% of which appear only once. This CDR3 spans 13 amino acids. V was pared by 5 bases and J by 2 bases, with 13 bases between. The germline CDR1 and CDR2 sequences are DFQATT and SNEGSKA (reference sequence). There are many counts of this clonotype. Its target is unknown. The chain has TRBV20-1 and TRBJ2-7, with D possibly TRBD2 on 6 matching bases. The receptor's source is an adult who was a healthcare worker with PCR-confirmed SARS-CoV-2 infection or an uninfected control (not recorded which). Sequencing was carried out using whole blood. In DNA, the CDR3 is TGCAGTGCTCTAATACGGGAGACCTACGAGCAGTACTTC. This codes for CSALIRETYEQYF.